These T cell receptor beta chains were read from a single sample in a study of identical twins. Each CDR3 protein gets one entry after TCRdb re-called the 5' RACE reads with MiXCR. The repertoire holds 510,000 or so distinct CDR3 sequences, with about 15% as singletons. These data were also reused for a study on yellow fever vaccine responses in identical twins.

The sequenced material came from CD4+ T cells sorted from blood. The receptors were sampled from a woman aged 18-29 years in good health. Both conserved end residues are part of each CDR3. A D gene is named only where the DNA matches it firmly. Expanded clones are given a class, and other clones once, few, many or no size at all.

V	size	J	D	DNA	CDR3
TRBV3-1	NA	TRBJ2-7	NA	TGTGCCAGCAGCCACTACGGAGTAGACGAGCAGTACTTC	CASSHYGVDEQYF
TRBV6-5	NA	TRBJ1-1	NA	TGTGCCAGCAGTTATCATGGGGGTGACACTGAAGCTTTCTTT	CASSYHGGDTEAFF
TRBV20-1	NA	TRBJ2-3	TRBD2	TGCAGTCTAGCGGGAGGTTCGGGGAATACGCAGTATTTT	CSLAGGSGNTQYF
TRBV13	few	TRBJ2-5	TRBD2	TGTGCCAGCTTAAAGGCGGGAGCCGGAGAGACCCAGTACTTC	CASLKAGAGETQYF
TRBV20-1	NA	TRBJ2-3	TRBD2	TGCAGTGCCACGGGAGGGGGACTAGCCTTAGATACGCAGTATTTT	CSATGGGLALDTQYF
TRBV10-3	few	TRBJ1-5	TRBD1	TGTGCCATCAGTGATGGGACAGGCGTGGGGCCCCAGCATTTT	CAISDGTGVGPQHF
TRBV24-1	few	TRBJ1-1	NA	TGTGCCACCAGTGACAGAAACACTGAAGCTTTCTTT	CATSDRNTEAFF
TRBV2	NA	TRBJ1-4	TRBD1	TGTGCCAGCAGCGAGGGACAGGGATTTAATGAAAAACTGTTTTTT	CASSEGQGFNEKLFF
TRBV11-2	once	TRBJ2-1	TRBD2	TGTGCCAGCAGCTCACAGACTAGCGGGGGAAACAATGAGCAGTTCTTC	CASSSQTSGGNNEQFF
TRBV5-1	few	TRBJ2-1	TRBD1	TGCGCCAGCAGCTTGGGGGACAGCTCCTACAATGAGCAGTTCTTC	CASSLGDSSYNEQFF
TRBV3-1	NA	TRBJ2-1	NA	TGTGCCAGCAGCCAAGCTCCGGGGGTTAACAATGAGCAGTTCTTC	CASSQAPGVNNEQFF
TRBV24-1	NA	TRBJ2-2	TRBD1	TGTGCCACCAGAGGACAGGGGAAGGTCGGGGAGCTGTTTTTT	CATRGQGKVGELFF
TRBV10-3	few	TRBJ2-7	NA	TGTGCCATCAGTGAGTCGGCCGGCTACGAGCAGTACTTC	CAISESAGYEQYF
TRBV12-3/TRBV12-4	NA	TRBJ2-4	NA	TGTGCCAGCAGTTTGGGAGATCTGAGGTTCCTTCAGTACTTC	CASSLGDLRFLQYF
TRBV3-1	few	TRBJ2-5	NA	TGTGCCAGCAGCCGCCGACACGCACAAGAGACCCAGTACTTC	CASSRRHAQETQYF
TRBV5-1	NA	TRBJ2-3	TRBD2	TGCGCCAGCAGCCTTTACCCAAGGGCTAGCGGAACCTCTAGCACAGATACGCAGTATTTT	CASSLYPRASGTSSTDTQYF
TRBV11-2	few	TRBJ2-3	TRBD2	TGTGCCAGCAGCTTCGGACTAGCGGACGATACGCAGTATTTT	CASSFGLADDTQYF
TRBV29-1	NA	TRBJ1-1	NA	TGCAGCGTCGTTTCGGGAAGCACTGAAGCTTTCTTT	CSVVSGSTEAFF
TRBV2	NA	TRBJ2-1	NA	TGTGCCAGCAGTCGATCGTCTATAGGGGGAGAGCCCTACAATGAGCAGTTCTTC	CASSRSSIGGEPYNEQFF
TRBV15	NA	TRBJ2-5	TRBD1	TGTGCCACCAGCAGAGTCGGGGGACAGGGGACGGAGACCCAGTACTTC	CATSRVGGQGTETQYF
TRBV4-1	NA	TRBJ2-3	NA	TGCGCCAGCAGCCAAGGTCGGGGAGATACGCAGTATTTT	CASSQGRGDTQYF
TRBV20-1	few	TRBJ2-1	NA	TGCAGTGCTAGAGGAGAGGGAAGCTCCTACAATGAGCAGTTCTTC	CSARGEGSSYNEQFF
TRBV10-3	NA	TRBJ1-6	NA	TGTGCCATCAGGGACATTTATAATTCACCCCTCCACTTT	CAIRDIYNSPLHF
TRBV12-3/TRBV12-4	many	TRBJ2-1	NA	TGTGCCAGCAGGGGACAACCCATAAATGAGCAGTTCTTC	CASRGQPINEQFF
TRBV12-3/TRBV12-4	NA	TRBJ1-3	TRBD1	TGTGCCAGCCGACCAGGGGGAGGCGGAAACACCATATATTTT	CASRPGGGGNTIYF
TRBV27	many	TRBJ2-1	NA	TGTGCCAGCAGTAGTACCGGGACTCAGTACAGGGAGCAGTTCTTC	CASSSTGTQYREQFF
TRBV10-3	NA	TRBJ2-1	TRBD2	TGTGCCATCAGTGAGTTAGGCGGGGGGCTTAATGAGCAGTTCTTC	CAISELGGGLNEQFF
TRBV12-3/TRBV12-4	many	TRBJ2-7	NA	TGTGCCAGCAGCTCCGGTTACGAGCAGTACTTC	CASSSGYEQYF
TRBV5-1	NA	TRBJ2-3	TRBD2	TGCGCCAGCAGCTTATGGGCTAGCGGGAGTTCAGATACGCAGTATTTT	CASSLWASGSSDTQYF
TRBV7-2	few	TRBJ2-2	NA	TGTGCCAGCAGCCCGTCTCGAGCCGGGGAGCTGTTTTTT	CASSPSRAGELFF
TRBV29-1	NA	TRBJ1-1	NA	TGCAGCGCCGAGGACACCCGGAACACTGAAGCTTTCTTT	CSAEDTRNTEAFF
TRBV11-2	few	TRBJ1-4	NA	TGTGCCAGCAGCTCCTTACGGACCCTTAATGAAAAACTGTTTTTT	CASSSLRTLNEKLFF
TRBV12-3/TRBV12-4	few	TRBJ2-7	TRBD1	TGTGCCAGCACAAAGGGACAGTTGCCTATCTCCTACGAGCAGTACTTC	CASTKGQLPISYEQYF
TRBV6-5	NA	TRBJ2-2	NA	TGTGCCAGCAGTTACGGGTCTTCCCTCGCACTGGAGCTGTTTTTT	CASSYGSSLALELFF
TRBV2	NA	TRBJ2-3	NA	TGTGCCAGCAGGAGGGACGTCACAGATACGCAGTATTTT	CASRRDVTDTQYF
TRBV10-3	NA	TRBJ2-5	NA	TGTGCCATCCGGGACACCGACCAAGAGACCCAGTACTTC	CAIRDTDQETQYF
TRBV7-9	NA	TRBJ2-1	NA	TGTGCCAGCAGCTCACAGGGATCCCCGCAGTTCTTC	CASSSQGSPQFF
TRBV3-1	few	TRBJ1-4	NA	TGTGCCAGCAGCCAAGTTTTCGGGAGTAATGAAAAACTGTTTTTT	CASSQVFGSNEKLFF
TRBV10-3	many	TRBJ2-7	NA	TGTGCCATCAGTGAAGTGGGTTACGAGCAGTACTTC	CAISEVGYEQYF
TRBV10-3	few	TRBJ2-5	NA	TGTGCCATCAGCCCCGGGACCGTACGCGAGACCCAGTACTTC	CAISPGTVRETQYF
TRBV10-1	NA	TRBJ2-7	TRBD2	TGCGCCAGCAGTGAGTCCAGGGGACTAGCAACCTACGAGCAGTACTTC	CASSESRGLATYEQYF
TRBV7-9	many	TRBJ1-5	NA	TGTGCCAGCAGCAGAAGCGGTCTGGCTCAGGGTCAGCCCCAGCATTTT	CASSRSGLAQGQPQHF
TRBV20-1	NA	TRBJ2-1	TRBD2	TGCAGTGCCCTTAGCGGGAATAGCAATGAGCAGTTCTTC	CSALSGNSNEQFF
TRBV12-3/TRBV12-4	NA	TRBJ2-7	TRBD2	TGTGCCAGCAGTTTTGAGGGACTAGCGGGAGCATACGAGCAGTACTTC	CASSFEGLAGAYEQYF
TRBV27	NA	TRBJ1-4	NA	TGTGCCAGCAGGCCCACCAGGGTAGGGGCTGAAAAACTGTTTTTT	CASRPTRVGAEKLFF
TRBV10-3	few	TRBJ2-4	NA	TGTGCCATCAGTGTGGGACCGGAAAACATTCAGTACTTC	CAISVGPENIQYF
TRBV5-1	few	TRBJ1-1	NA	TGCGCCAGCAGCTTGGACAGGGAAATTCTGAACACTGAAGCTTTCTTT	CASSLDREILNTEAFF